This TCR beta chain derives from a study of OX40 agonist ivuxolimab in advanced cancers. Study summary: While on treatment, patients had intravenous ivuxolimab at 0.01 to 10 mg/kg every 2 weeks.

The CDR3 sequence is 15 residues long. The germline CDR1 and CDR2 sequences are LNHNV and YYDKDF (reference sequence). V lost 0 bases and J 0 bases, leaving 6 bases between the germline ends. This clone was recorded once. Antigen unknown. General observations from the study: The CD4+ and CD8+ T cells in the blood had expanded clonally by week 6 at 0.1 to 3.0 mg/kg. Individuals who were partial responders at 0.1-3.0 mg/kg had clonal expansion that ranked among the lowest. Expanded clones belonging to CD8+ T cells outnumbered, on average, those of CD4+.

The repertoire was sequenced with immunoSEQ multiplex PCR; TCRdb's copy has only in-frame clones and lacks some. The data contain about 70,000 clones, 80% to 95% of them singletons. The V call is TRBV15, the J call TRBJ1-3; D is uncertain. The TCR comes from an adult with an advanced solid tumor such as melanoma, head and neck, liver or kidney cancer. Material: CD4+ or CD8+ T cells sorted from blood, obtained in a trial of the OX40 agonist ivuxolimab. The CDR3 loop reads CATSRDSVSGNTIYF. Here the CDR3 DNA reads TGTGCCACCAGCAGAGATAGTGTCTCTGGAAACACCATATATTTT.